Shown below are 29 T cell receptor beta chains from a single sample sequenced in a study of shared clonotypes between healthy human individuals. Generated by immunoSEQ multiplex PCR, the TCRdb table keeps only in-frame clones and is missing some. This sample has about a million clones, with around three quarters found just once. Sequences were obtained from memory CD4+ T cells from PBMCs. Subset described: CD45RA-negative fraction. The receptors shown here come from a man younger than 30 in good health. Some clones in this sample may be carry-over from other donors' samples.

V gene TRBV29-1 combines with J gene TRBJ2-2; perhaps TRBD2 as D (6 bases). CDR1 and CDR2 (germline): SQVTM, ANQGSEA. The V gene lost 1 base and the J gene lost 6 bases, with 18 bases spanning the gap. CDR3 length equals 16 residues. The CDR3 region is CSVEGVRAGRPGELFF. As DNA, the CDR3 is TGCAGCGTTGAAGGCGTCAGGGCGGGGAGGCCCGGGGAGCTGTTTTTT.

The CDR3 DNA is TGTGCCAGCAGCTTAAATCCTAACTATGGCTACACCTTC. Translated, it gives CASSLNPNYGYTF. The V call is TRBV7-8, the J call TRBJ1-2; D gene uncertain. CDR3 length: 13 amino acids. CDR1 and CDR2 (germline): SGHVS, FQNEAQ. V lost 2 bases and J lost 0, with 4 bases in between.

This clone was observed once. The genes are TRBV7-9 and TRBJ2-5; 13 bases agree with TRBD2. Losses at the gene ends were 1 base for V and 5 bases for J; bases not matched to a gene: 1. Germline loops: CDR1 SEHNR, CDR2 FQNEAQ (reference sequence). This CDR3 is built from 15 residues. CDR3 amino acids: CASSLGTSGGETQYF. CDR3 in DNA: TGTGCCAGCAGCTTAGGGACTAGCGGGGGTGAGACCCAGTACTTC.

The chain links TRBV5-1 to TRBJ2-3, with 10 bases lining up with TRBD1. Per germline, CDR1 SGHRS and CDR2 YFSETQ. The V gene end was trimmed by 4 bases and the J gene end by 3 bases; junction bases not matched to a gene: 17. This CDR3 contains 19 residues. CDR3 bases: TGCGCCAGCAGCCGGACTCCTTACGACAGGGGGCGGGGGACAGATACGCAGTATTTT. Protein: CASSRTPYDRGRGTDTQYF.

The chain employs TRBV5-1 and TRBJ2-7; D may be TRBD1 (6 bases). V gave up 4 bases and J gave up 2 bases, with 16 bases separating them. Germline CDR1 is SGHRS and CDR2 is YFSETQ. CDR3 length equals 15 residues. The DNA for the CDR3 is TGCGCCAGCAGCCTCGAGGGGGATCCTACCTACGAGCAGTACTTC. Translating it yields CASSLEGDPTYEQYF. The complete variable domain, with remaining parts taken from reference TRBV5-1 and TRBJ2-7, reads KAGVTQTPRYLIKTRGQQVTLSCSPISGHRSVSWYQQTPGQGLQFLFEYFSETQRNKGNFPGRFSGRQFSNSRSEMNVSTLELGDSALYLCASSLEGDPTYEQYFGPGTRLTVT.

This clone was recorded only once. The chain recombines TRBV18 with TRBJ1-3; D is ambiguous. The germline V and J ends were trimmed by 1 base and 1 base, with 11 bases remaining between them. The CDR3 spans 16 residues. Germline V lookup: CDR1 KGHSH, CDR2 LQKENI. In DNA, the CDR3 is TGTGCCAGCTCACCACTGGCCAAAGGGTCTGGAAACACCATATATTTT. Encoded protein: CASSPLAKGSGNTIYF.

The rearrangement uses TRBV7-9 and TRBJ2-7; 7 positions agree with TRBD2. J was trimmed by 0 bases and V by 3 bases; bases with no gene match: 5. The CDR3 consists of 15 residues. Germline-derived CDR1 and CDR2 are SEHNR and FQNEAQ (reference sequence). The chain's CDR3 is CASSFGSGTSYEQYF. CDR3 DNA sequence: TGTGCCAGCAGCTTCGGGAGCGGGACCTCCTACGAGCAGTACTTC. Together with reference TRBV7-9 and TRBJ2-7, the CDR3 gives the full variable domain: DTGVSQNPRHKITKRGQNVTFRCDPISEHNRLYWYRQTLGQGPEFLTYFQNEAQLEKSRLLSDRFSAERPKGSFSTLEIQRTEQGDSAMYLCASSFGSGTSYEQYFGPGTRLTVT.

This chain links TRBV5-6 with TRBJ1-2; D call uncertain. Germline values: CDR1 SGHDT, CDR2 YYEEEE. V shed 1 base and J shed 2 bases, with 6 bases lying between them. The CDR3 sequence is 13 residues long. The CDR3 spells CASSLRENYGYTF. For the CDR3, the DNA is TGTGCCAGCAGCTTGAGAGAGAACTATGGCTACACCTTC.

The rearrangement joins TRBV7-9 to TRBJ1-4; 9 bases are a match to TRBD1. V gave up 3 bases and J gave up 6 bases; unmatched junction bases: 2. The CDR3 extends over 14 amino acids. Germline assignment: CDR1 SEHNR and CDR2 FQNEAQ (reference sequence). CDR3: CASSLTGGDEKLFF. Written as DNA, the CDR3 is TGTGCCAGCAGCTTGACAGGGGGGGATGAAAAACTGTTTTTT.

The rearrangement uses TRBV7-3 and TRBJ2-3; TRBD2 aligns across 12 bases. Germline V CDR1 and CDR2: SGHTA, FQGTGA. Trimming removed 5 bases from V and 2 bases from J; junction bases left unmatched: 8. CDR3 length equals 17 residues. The CDR3 reads CASSPRGLAGHTDTQYF. The CDR3 DNA sequence: TGTGCCAGCAGCCCCCGTGGACTAGCGGGACACACAGATACGCAGTATTTT.

This chain uses TRBV25-1 with TRBJ1-2; possible D gene TRBD1, 5 bases. Germline CDR1 is MGHDK and CDR2 is SYGVNS. CDR3 length: 15 amino acids. V was cut by 4 bases and J by 4 bases, with 16 bases left in between. DNA for the CDR3: TGTGCCAGCAGTGCCTCGGGGACGTCTTCCTATGGCTACACCTTC. Translation: CASSASGTSSYGYTF.

The gene calls are TRBV6-5 and TRBJ2-7, with TRBD2 identical over 10 bases. The CDR3 length is 14 residues. Per the germline V gene, CDR1 is MNHEY and CDR2 is SVGAGI. With V trimmed by 6 bases and J by 3 bases, 5 bases remained unmatched. This CDR3 is CASRQLAGSYEQYF. DNA of the CDR3: TGTGCCAGCAGGCAACTAGCGGGAAGCTACGAGCAGTACTTC.

The V gene is TRBV5-8, the J gene TRBJ1-1; D unresolved. The CDR3 has 11 residues. The germline gives CDR1 SGHTS, CDR2 YDEGEE. Between the trimmed V and J ends, which lost 5 bases and 2 bases, there was a span of 4 bases. The CDR3 spells CASRGNTEAFF. CDR3 DNA sequence: TGTGCCAGCAGAGGTAACACTGAAGCTTTCTTT.

As to this clone: This sample includes further DNA sequences coding for the same CDR3. This chain uses TRBV2 with TRBJ1-5; no definite D call. The CDR3 is 14 amino acids. Germline V gives CDR1 SNHLY, CDR2 FYNNEI. V was shortened by 2 bases and J by 2 bases, with 7 bases between the two germline ends. CDR3 sequence: CASSETGGNQPQHF. The DNA of the CDR3 is TGTGCCAGCAGTGAAACCGGGGGCAATCAGCCCCAGCATTTT.

The gene calls are TRBV7-8 and TRBJ2-3, with 15 bases aligning to TRBD2. This CDR3 is built from 18 residues. Losses at the gene ends were 2 bases for V and 3 bases for J; bases not matched to a gene: 6. Germline CDR1 is SGHVS and CDR2 is FQNEAQ. CDR3 nucleotide sequence: TGTGCCAGCAGCTTAAAGGTGGGGACTAGCGGGAGGACAGATACGCAGTATTTT. This translates into CASSLKVGTSGRTDTQYF.

A note on this clone: The junction and the germline gene differ at one end; a read error may be behind it. The chain couples TRBV25-1 to TRBJ2-5; TRBD2 might be the D (7 bases). Looked up from germline, CDR1 is MGHDK and CDR2 is SYGVNS. The length of the CDR3 is 13 residues. The CDR3 loop reads CASRGGAVEAQYF. CDR3 bases: TGTGCCAGCCGTGGGGGGGCGGTAGAGGCCCAGTACTTC.

A single count supports this clone. The rearrangement links TRBV18 to TRBJ2-3; 8 nucleotides align to TRBD2. Germline V gene sequence: CDR1 KGHSH, CDR2 LQKENI. Trimming removed 3 bases from V and 3 bases from J; junction bases left unmatched: 8. This CDR3 contains 16 residues. The CDR3 is CASSPTSGQSTDTQYF. Written as DNA, the CDR3 is TGTGCCAGCTCACCTACTAGCGGTCAATCGACAGATACGCAGTATTTT.

This chain links TRBV5-1 with TRBJ2-2, with TRBD2 as a possible D gene (6 bases). The CDR3 has 15 residues. The germline V gene encodes CDR1 SGHRS and CDR2 YFSETQ. Trimming shortened V by 1 base and J by 1 base, and 8 bases separated the two germline ends. The CDR3 bases are TGCGCCAGCAGCTTGAGCGGGTTGAACACCGGGGAGCTGTTTTTT. Amino acid sequence: CASSLSGLNTGELFF.

The chain has TRBV6-1 and TRBJ2-7; TRBD1 matches 7 bases. Trimming removed 2 bases from V and 3 bases from J; junction bases left unmatched: 4. Germline lookup yields CDR1 MNHNS and CDR2 SASEGT. The CDR3 is 14 residues long. The CDR3 region has the DNA TGTGCCAGCAGTGAAAGGGGGCAGAGCTACGAGCAGTACTTC. Protein product: CASSERGQSYEQYF.

The chain joins TRBV2 to TRBJ1-4; 8 bases are shared with TRBD1. V trimming: 8 bases; J trimming: 6 bases; junction bases outside the gene matches: 8. Per the germline V gene, CDR1 is SNHLY and CDR2 is FYNNEI. CDR3 length equals 14 residues. CDR3 amino acids: CASGGNRGDEKLFF. DNA of the CDR3: TGTGCCAGCGGGGGAAACAGGGGGGATGAAAAACTGTTTTTT.

This clone was detected only a few times. The V and J genes are TRBV11-2 and TRBJ2-7; TRBD1 matches at 9 bases. Germline V gene sequence: CDR1 SGHAT, CDR2 FQNNGV. V was pared by 6 bases and J by 5 bases, with 5 bases of the junction left unmatched. CDR3 size: 13 residues. The chain's CDR3 is CASRRTGVHEQYF. DNA of the CDR3: TGTGCCAGCAGACGGACAGGGGTCCACGAGCAGTACTTC.

The V gene is TRBV18, the J gene TRBJ2-7; possibly TRBD2 for D (6 bases). With 2 bases removed from V and 6 bases from J, the gap between germline ends came to 11 bases. CDR1 KGHSH and CDR2 LQKENI come from the germline V gene. The CDR3 totals 13 residues. CDR3 DNA: TGTGCCAGCTCACCATCGGGCGGGACCGAGCAGTACTTC. This codes for CASSPSGGTEQYF.

The CDR3, as DNA: TGTGCCAGCAGCTTAGAGCTAGCGGGAGTACTTAGGGGCACAGATACGCAGTATTTT. It specifies CASSLELAGVLRGTDTQYF. This chain connects TRBV11-2 to TRBJ2-3; 10 bases line up with TRBD2. In germline, CDR1 is SGHAT, CDR2 FQNNGV. The CDR3 totals 19 residues. Germline trimming cut 0 bases from V and 1 base from J; bases unmatched to any gene: 10. Using reference TRBV11-2 and TRBJ2-3 for the parts outside the CDR3, the full variable domain is EAGVAQSPRYKIIEKRQSVAFWCNPISGHATLYWYQQILGQGPKLLIQFQNNGVVDDSQLPKDRFSAERLKGVDSTLKIQPAKLEDSAVYLCASSLELAGVLRGTDTQYFGPGTRLTVL.

The chain uses TRBV10-3 and TRBJ2-3, with 7 bases fitting TRBD1. The CDR3 runs 15 residues. CDR1 is ENHRY and CDR2 is SYGVKD in the germline V gene. Trimming cost V 1 base and J 1 base; bases outside gene matches: 2. The CDR3 reads CAISEWQGGTDTQYF. The CDR3 bases are TGTGCCATCAGTGAGTGGCAGGGGGGCACAGATACGCAGTATTTT.

The chain has TRBV7-7 and TRBJ2-7, with D possibly being TRBD1 (5 bases). This CDR3 region has 13 residues. Germline assignment: CDR1 SSHAT and CDR2 FNYEAQ (reference sequence). V shed 2 bases and J shed 3 bases, with 8 bases lying between them. CDR3 sequence: CASSLTQGYEQYF. CDR3 coding DNA: TGTGCCAGCAGCTTAACGCAGGGCTACGAGCAGTACTTC.

This rearrangement joins TRBV27 to TRBJ2-3; no clear D gene. V lost 5 bases and J lost 6, with 15 bases in between. CDR1 and CDR2 from the germline V gene are MNHEY and SMNVEV (reference sequence). The CDR3 runs to 14 residues. The CDR3 nucleotides are TGTGCCAGCAGTCCGACCACCTACGGGGATACGCAGTATTTT. Its translation: CASSPTTYGDTQYF.

The rearrangement links TRBV28 to TRBJ1-4; TRBD1 matches at 9 bases. J was trimmed by 5 bases and V by 5 bases; bases with no gene match: 9. CDR3 size: 16 residues. The germline V gene encodes CDR1 MDHEN and CDR2 SYDVKM. This CDR3 is CASSLRPGQGNEKLFF. CDR3 DNA sequence: TGTGCCAGCAGTCTACGGCCGGGACAGGGCAATGAAAAACTGTTTTTT.

CDR3 nucleotide sequence: TGCGCCAGCAGCGGCGGGACTCGAGGGAGGACAGATACGCAGTATTTT. This gives the protein CASSGGTRGRTDTQYF. V gene TRBV5-1 combines with J gene TRBJ2-3; D is perhaps TRBD2 (6 bases). Trimming took off 4 bases at V and 3 bases at J, with 18 bases between the two ends. The CDR3 has 16 residues. CDR1 is SGHRS, CDR2 YFSETQ, per germline.

This rearrangement joins TRBV23-1 to TRBJ1-5; D perhaps matches TRBD1 (6 bases). TRBV23-1 is an ORF, with its function uncertain. The CDR3 totals 14 residues. The ends were cut back, 0 bases at V and 9 bases at J, with 12 bases in the middle. The CDR3 DNA follows: TGCGCCAGCAGTCAATCTAAGGGGGTAGTGCCCCAGCATTTT. It translates to CASSQSKGVVPQHF.